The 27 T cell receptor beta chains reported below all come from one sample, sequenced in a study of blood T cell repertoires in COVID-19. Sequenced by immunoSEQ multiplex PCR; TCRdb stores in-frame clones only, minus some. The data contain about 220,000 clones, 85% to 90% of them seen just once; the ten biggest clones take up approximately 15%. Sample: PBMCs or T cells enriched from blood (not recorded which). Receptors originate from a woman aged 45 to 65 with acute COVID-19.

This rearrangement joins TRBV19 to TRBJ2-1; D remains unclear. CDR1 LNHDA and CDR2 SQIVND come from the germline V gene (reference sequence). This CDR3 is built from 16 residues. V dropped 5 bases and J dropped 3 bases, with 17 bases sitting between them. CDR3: CASSSLVNPLYNEQFF. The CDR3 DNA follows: TGTGCCAGTAGTTCTCTAGTGAACCCCCTCTACAATGAGCAGTTCTTC.

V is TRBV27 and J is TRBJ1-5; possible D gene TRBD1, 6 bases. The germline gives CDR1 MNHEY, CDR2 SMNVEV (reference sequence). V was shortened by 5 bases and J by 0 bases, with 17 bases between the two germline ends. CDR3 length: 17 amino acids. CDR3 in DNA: TGTGCCAGCAGTCCACGGGGCAGGGGCTATAGCAATCAGCCCCAGCATTTT. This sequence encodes CASSPRGRGYSNQPQHF.

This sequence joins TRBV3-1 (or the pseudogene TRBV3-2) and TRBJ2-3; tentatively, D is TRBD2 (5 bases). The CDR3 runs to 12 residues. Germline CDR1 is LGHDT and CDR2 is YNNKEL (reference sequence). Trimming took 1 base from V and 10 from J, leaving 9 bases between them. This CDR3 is CASSQATGAQYF. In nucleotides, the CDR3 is TGTGCCAGCAGCCAAGCCACCGGGGCGCAGTATTTT.

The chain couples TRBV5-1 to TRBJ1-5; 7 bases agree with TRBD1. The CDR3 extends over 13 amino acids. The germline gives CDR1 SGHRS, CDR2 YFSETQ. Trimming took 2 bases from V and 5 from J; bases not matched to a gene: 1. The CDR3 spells CASSLQGYQPQHF. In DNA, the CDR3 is TGCGCCAGCAGCTTACAGGGGTATCAGCCCCAGCATTTT.

For the CDR3, the DNA is TGTGCCAGCAGCTCCCTGGGATTGCAGGGCGGGGAGCTGTTTTTT. This sequence encodes CASSSLGLQGGELFF. V usage is TRBV11-1 and J usage is TRBJ2-2, with D perhaps matching TRBD1 (5 bases). With 4 bases removed from V and 7 bases from J, the gap between germline ends came to 16 bases. There are 15 residues in the CDR3. Germline assignment: CDR1 SGHAT and CDR2 FQDESV (reference sequence).

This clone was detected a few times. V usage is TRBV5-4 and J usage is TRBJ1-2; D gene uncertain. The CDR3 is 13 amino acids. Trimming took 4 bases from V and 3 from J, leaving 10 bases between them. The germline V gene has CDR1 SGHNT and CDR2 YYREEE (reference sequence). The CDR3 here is CASSHGPYYGYTF. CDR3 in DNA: TGTGCCAGCAGCCATGGCCCCTACTATGGCTACACCTTC.

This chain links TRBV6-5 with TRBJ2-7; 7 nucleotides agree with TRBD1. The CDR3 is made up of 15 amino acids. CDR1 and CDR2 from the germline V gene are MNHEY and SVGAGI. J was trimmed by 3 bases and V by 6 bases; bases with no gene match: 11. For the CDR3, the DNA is TGTGCCAGCAGCCCCATCAATCGACAGGGCTACGAGCAGTACTTC. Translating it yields CASSPINRQGYEQYF.

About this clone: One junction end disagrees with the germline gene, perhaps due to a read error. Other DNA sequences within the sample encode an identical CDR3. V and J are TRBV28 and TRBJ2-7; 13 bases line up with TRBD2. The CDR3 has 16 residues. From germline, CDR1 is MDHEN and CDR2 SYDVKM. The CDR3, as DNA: TGTGCCAGCAGATACGCCGGGACTAGCGGGACCGACGAGCAGTACTTT. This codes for CASRYAGTSGTDEQYF.

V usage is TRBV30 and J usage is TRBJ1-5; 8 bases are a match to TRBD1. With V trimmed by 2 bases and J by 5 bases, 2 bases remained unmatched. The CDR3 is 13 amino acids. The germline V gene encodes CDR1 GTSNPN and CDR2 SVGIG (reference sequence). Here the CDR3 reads CAWSKDRDQPQHF. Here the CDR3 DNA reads TGTGCCTGGAGTAAGGACAGGGATCAGCCCCAGCATTTT. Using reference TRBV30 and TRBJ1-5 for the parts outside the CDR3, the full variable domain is SQTIHQWPATLVQPVGSPLSLECTVEGTSNPNLYWYRQAAGRGLQLLFYSVGIGQISSEVPQNLSASRPQDRQFILSSKKLLLSDSGFYLCAWSKDRDQPQHFGDGTRLSIL.

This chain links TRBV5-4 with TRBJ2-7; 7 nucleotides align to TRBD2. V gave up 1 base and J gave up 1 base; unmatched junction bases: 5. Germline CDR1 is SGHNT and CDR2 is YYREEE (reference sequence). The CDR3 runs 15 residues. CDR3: CASSLFAGASYEQYF. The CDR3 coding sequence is TGTGCCAGCAGCTTGTTTGCGGGAGCTTCCTACGAGCAGTACTTC.

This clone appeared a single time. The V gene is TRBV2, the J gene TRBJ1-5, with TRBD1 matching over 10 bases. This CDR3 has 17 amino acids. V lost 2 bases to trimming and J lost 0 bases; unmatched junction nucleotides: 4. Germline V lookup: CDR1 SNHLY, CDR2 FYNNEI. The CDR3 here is CASSERTGGNSNQPQHF. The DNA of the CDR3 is TGTGCCAGCAGTGAAAGGACAGGGGGAAATAGCAATCAGCCCCAGCATTTT.

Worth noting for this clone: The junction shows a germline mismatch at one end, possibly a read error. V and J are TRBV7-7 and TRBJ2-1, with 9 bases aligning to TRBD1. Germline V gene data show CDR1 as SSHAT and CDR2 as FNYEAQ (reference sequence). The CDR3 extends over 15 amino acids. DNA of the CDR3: TGTGCTAGCAGCTTGGACAGGGGCCCCGTGAGTGAGCAGTTCTTC. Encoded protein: CASSLDRGPVSEQFF.

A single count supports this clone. CDR3 sequence reads: CATQSLGVYNEQFF. The CDR3 DNA is TGTGCCACGCAATCGCTCGGGGTCTACAATGAGCAGTTCTTC. This sequence joins TRBV27 and TRBJ2-1; weak D call: TRBD2 (5 bases). The V end was cut by 10 bases, the J end by 3 bases, with 16 bases between. The CDR3 loop spans 14 amino acids. The germline gives CDR1 MNHEY, CDR2 SMNVEV (reference sequence).

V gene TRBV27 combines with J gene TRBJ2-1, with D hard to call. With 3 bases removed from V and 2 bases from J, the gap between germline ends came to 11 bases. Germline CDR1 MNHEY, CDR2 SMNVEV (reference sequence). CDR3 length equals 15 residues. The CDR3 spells CASSFVVRPYNEQFF. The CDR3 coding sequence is TGTGCCAGCAGTTTTGTGGTGCGGCCCTACAATGAGCAGTTCTTC.

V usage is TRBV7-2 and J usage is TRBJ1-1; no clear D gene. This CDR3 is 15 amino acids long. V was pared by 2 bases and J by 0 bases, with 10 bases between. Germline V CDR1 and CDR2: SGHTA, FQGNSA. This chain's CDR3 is CASSLTGYLNTEAFF. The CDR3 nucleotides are TGTGCCAGCAGCTTAACGGGGTACCTGAACACTGAAGCTTTCTTT.

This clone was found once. The CDR3 loop is CASSQDDSYGYTF. CDR3 nucleotide sequence: TGTGCCAGCAGCCAAGATGACAGCTATGGCTACACCTTC. This sequence joins TRBV3-1 (or the pseudogene TRBV3-2) and TRBJ1-2; weak D call: TRBD1 (5 bases). CDR1 LGHDT and CDR2 YNNKEL come from the germline V gene (reference sequence). The CDR3 length is 13 residues. V lost 0 bases and J 4 bases, leaving 6 bases between the germline ends.

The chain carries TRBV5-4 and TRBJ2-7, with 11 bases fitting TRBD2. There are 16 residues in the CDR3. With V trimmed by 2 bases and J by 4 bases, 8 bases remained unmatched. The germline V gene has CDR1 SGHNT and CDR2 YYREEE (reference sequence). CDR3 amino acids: CASSFTSGLAGYEQYF. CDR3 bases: TGTGCCAGCAGCTTTACCTCTGGACTAGCGGGTTACGAGCAGTACTTC. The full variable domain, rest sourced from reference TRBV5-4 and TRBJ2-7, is ETGVTQSPTHLIKTRGQQVTLRCSSQSGHNTVSWYQQALGQGPQFIFQYYREEENGRGNFPPRFSGLQFPNYSSELNVNALELDDSALYLCASSFTSGLAGYEQYFGPGTRLTVT.

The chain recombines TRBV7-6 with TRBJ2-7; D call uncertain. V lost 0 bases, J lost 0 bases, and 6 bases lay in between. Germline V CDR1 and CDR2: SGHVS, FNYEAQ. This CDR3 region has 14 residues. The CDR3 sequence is CASSLAPSSYEQYF. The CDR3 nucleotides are TGTGCCAGCAGCTTAGCGCCGAGCTCCTACGAGCAGTACTTC.

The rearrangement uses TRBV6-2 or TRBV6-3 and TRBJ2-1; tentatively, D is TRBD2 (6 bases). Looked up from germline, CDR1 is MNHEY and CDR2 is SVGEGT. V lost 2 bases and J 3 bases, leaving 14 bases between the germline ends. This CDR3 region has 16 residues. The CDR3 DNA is TGTGCCAGCAGTTACGAGGGGACTCGTGGCTACAATGAGCAGTTCTTC. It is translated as CASSYEGTRGYNEQFF.

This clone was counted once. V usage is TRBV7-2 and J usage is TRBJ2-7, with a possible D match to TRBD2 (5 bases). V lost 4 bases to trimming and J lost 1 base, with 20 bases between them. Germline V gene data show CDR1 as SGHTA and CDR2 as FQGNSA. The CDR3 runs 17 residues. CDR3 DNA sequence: TGTGCCAGCAGCTGGATGCTAGCTACACGGGCTTCCTACGAGCAGTACTTC. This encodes CASSWMLATRASYEQYF.

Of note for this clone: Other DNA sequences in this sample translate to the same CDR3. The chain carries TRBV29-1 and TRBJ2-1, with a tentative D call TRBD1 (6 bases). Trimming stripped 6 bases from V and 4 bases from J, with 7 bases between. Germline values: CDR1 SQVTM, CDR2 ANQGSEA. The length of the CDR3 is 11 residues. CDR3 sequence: CSVGQYNEQFF. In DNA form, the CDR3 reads TGCAGCGTAGGACAGTACAATGAGCAGTTCTTC.

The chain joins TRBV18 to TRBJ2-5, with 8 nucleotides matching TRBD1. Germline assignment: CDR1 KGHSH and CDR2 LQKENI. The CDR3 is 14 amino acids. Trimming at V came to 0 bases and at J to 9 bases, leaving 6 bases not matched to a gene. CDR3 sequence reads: CASSPPGQDRAQYF. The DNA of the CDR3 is TGTGCCAGCTCACCACCGGGACAGGACAGGGCCCAGTACTTC.

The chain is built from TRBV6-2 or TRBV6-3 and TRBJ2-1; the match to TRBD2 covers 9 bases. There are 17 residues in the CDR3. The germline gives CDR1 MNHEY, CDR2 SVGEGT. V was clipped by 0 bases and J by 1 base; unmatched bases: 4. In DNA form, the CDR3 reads TGTGCCAGCAGTTACTCTCCTAGCGGGGTGTCCTACAATGAGCAGTTCTTC. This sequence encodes CASSYSPSGVSYNEQFF.

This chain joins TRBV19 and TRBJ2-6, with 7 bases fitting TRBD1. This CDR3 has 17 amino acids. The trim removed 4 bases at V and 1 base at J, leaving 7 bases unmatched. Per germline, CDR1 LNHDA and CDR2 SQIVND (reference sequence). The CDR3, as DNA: TGTGCCAGTAGTACCTTCCTGACAGGGTCTGGGGCCAACGTCCTGACTTTC. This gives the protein CASSTFLTGSGANVLTF.

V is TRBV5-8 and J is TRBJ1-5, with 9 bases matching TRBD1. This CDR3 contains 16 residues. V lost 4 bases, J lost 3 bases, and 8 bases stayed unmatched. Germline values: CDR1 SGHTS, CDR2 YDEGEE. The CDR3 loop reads CASSPGQGYPNQPQHF. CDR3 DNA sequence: TGTGCCAGCAGCCCCGGACAGGGGTACCCCAATCAGCCCCAGCATTTT.

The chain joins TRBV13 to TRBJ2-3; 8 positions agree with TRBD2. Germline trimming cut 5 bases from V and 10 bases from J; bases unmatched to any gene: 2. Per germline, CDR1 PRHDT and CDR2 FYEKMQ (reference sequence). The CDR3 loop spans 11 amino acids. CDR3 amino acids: CASSPGGAQYF. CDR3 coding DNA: TGTGCCAGCAGCCCCGGGGGGGCGCAGTATTTT. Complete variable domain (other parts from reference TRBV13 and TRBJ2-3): AAGVIQSPRHLIKEKRETATLKCYPIPRHDTVYWYQQGPGQDPQFLISFYEKMQSDKGSIPDRFSAQQFSDYHSELNMSSLELGDSALYFCASSPGGAQYFGPGTRLTVL.

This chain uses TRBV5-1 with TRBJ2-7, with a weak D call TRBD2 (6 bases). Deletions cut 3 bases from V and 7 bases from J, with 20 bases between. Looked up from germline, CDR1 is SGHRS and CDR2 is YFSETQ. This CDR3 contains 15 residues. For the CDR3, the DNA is TGCGCCAGCAGCTGGGGGGAATCCCTGGCGGCGGAGCAGTACTTC. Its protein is CASSWGESLAAEQYF.